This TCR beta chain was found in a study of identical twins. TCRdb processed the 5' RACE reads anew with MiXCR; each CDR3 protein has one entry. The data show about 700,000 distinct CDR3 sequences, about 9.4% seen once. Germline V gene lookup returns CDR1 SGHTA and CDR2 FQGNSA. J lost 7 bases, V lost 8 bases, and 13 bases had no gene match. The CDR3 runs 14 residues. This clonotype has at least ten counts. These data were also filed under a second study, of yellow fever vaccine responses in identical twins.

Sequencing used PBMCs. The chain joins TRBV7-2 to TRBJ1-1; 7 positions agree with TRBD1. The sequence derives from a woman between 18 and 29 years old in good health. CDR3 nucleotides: TGTGCCAGCGCCGGGGGACAGCCTGTCCTTGAAGCTTTCTTT. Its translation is CASAGGQPVLEAFF.